The 14 T cell receptor beta chains below were found in one sample sequenced in a study of post-analysis software for immune sequencing data. The study's findings and limits: TRBV segments more frequent in patients than in controls numbered several and included TRBV5-6, TRBV5-1 and TRBV20-1.

Antigen specificity for these receptors is unknown. Carried by the TCR beta cDNA libraries were unique molecular identifiers. MiXCR, run by TCRdb on the PCR reads, gives a single entry per CDR3 protein. The sample holds hundreds of thousands of distinct CDR3 sequences, around 34% seen once. The specimen sequenced was blood. These receptors were taken from a girl aged 10 to 17 with multiple sclerosis.

This clonotype was recorded a few times. The V gene is TRBV18, the J gene TRBJ1-1; TRBD1 aligns across 10 bases. This CDR3 spans 15 amino acids. J lost 5 bases, V lost 0 bases, and 3 bases had no gene match. From germline, CDR1 is KGHSH and CDR2 LQKENI. CDR3: CASSPPDRGDTEAFF. CDR3 nucleotides: TGTGCCAGCTCACCACCGGACAGGGGGGATACTGAAGCTTTCTTT.

The chain links TRBV20-1 to TRBJ2-7; the match to TRBD1 covers 11 bases. This CDR3 contains 16 residues. The V gene end was trimmed by 0 bases and the J gene end by 1 base; junction bases not matched to a gene: 5. Germline assignment: CDR1 DFQATT and CDR2 SNEGSKA (reference sequence). The CDR3 is CSARDGGTGGSYEQYF. CDR3 coding DNA: TGCAGTGCTAGAGATGGGGGGACAGGGGGGTCCTACGAGCAGTACTTC.

This clonotype was detected a few times. The chain joins TRBV20-1 to TRBJ1-5; D ambiguous. CDR3 length: 13 residues. CDR1 and CDR2 (germline): DFQATT, SNEGSKA (reference sequence). Trimming stripped 7 bases from V and 0 bases from J, with 10 bases between. The CDR3 DNA is TGCAGTGGCCAGGATTATAGCAATCAGCCCCAGCATTTT. Residues: CSGQDYSNQPQHF.

Comment on this clonotype: This may be a read error: a much more frequent sequence differs by one nucleotide. The chain has TRBV4-1 and TRBJ1-2, with TRBD1 matching over 7 bases. The ends lost 10 bases at V and 8 bases at J; junction bases unmatched: 13. Germline CDR1 is MGHRA and CDR2 is YSYEKL. This CDR3 has 13 residues. Here the CDR3 DNA reads TGCGCCACCATAGGAACAGGGGAGGGAGGCTACACCTTC. Protein sequence: CATIGTGEGGYTF.

This clonotype was detected only once. This clone may be a read error of a much larger clone one base away. The chain carries TRBV5-6 and TRBJ2-5; 7 nucleotides agree with TRBD1. The germline V gene encodes CDR1 SGHDT and CDR2 YYEEEE. The CDR3 contains 15 residues. The CDR3 is CASSKGLRGQATQYF. In DNA, the CDR3 is TGTGCCAGCAGTAAGGGCTTAAGGGGGCAAGCGACCCAGTACTTC.

This clonotype was detected only a few times. The chain employs TRBV12-3 or TRBV12-4 and TRBJ2-3, with 7 bases matching TRBD1. This CDR3 comprises 14 residues. J gave up 1 base and V 6 bases, and 4 bases lay outside the gene matches. Here the CDR3 DNA reads TGTGCCAGCAGGCGGACAGGAGGCACAGATACGCAGTATTTT. It yields the protein CASRRTGGTDTQYF.

In its sample, this clonotype was seen many times. The chain combines TRBV27 with TRBJ2-1; D perhaps matches TRBD2 (5 bases). Trimming took off 6 bases at V and 6 bases at J, with 9 bases between the two ends. The CDR3 is made up of 12 amino acids. CDR1 and CDR2 from the germline V gene are MNHEY and SMNVEV (reference sequence). The CDR3 DNA follows: TGTGCCAGCAGCACCCGGGGCAATGAGCAGTTCTTC. As protein: CASSTRGNEQFF.

This clonotype was observed a few times. The V gene is TRBV4-1, the J gene TRBJ2-1, with TRBD2 matching over 7 bases. This CDR3 region has 15 residues. Germline values: CDR1 MGHRA, CDR2 YSYEKL. The ends lost 1 base at V and 8 bases at J; junction bases unmatched: 8. CDR3 residues: CASSQAEWEGHEQFF. The CDR3 DNA sequence: TGCGCCAGCAGCCAAGCGGAGTGGGAGGGCCATGAGCAGTTCTTC.

This clonotype has just a few counts. J is TRBJ1-2 and V is TRBV2, with 7 positions matching TRBD1. The CDR3 totals 16 residues. Germline V gene lookup returns CDR1 SNHLY and CDR2 FYNNEI. With 4 bases clipped from V and 1 base from J, the junction kept 9 bases outside the gene matches. The CDR3 is CASSGSWDSLNYGYTF. CDR3 DNA: TGTGCCAGCAGTGGAAGTTGGGACAGCCTTAACTATGGCTACACCTTC.

A remark on this clonotype: A much larger clone lies a single base off, so this may be a read error. The conserved final phenylalanine or tryptophan is absent from the CDR3, which likely points to a read error. The chain combines TRBV28 with TRBJ1-2; tentatively, D is TRBD1 (5 bases). The CDR3 sequence is 13 residues long. The V gene lost 6 bases and the J gene lost 8 bases, with 16 bases spanning the gap. The germline gives CDR1 MDHEN, CDR2 SYDVKM. The CDR3 loop is CASSGGALRGYTL. DNA of the CDR3: TGTGCCAGCAGCGGAGGGGCCCTTCGGGGCTACACCCTC.

There are a few counts of this clonotype. The genes are TRBV3-1 and TRBJ1-1; unclear D gene. Between the trimmed V and J ends, which lost 0 bases and 1 base, there was a span of 3 bases. The CDR3 spans 13 residues. Germline CDR1 LGHDT, CDR2 YNNKEL (reference sequence). CDR3 region: CASSQEGNTEAFF. CDR3 DNA sequence: TGTGCCAGCAGCCAAGAAGGGAACACTGAAGCTTTCTTT.

This clonotype was seen repeatedly, ten times or more. The chain employs TRBV2 and TRBJ2-1; D is unclear. Germline-derived CDR1 and CDR2 are SNHLY and FYNNEI. The CDR3 extends over 13 amino acids. Trimming left V 2 bases short and J 9 bases short, with 11 bases between. The CDR3 protein is CASSEIKAGEQFF. For the CDR3, the DNA is TGTGCCAGCAGTGAAATAAAGGCCGGTGAGCAGTTCTTC.

To note about this clonotype: One junction end does not reproduce the germline sequence, and a read error may be involved. The chain recombines TRBV5-1 with TRBJ2-5; TRBD1 matches at 7 bases. Germline V gene lookup returns CDR1 SGHRS and CDR2 YFSETQ. The length of the CDR3 is 15 residues. In nucleotides, the CDR3 is TGCGCCAGCAGCTTCCGGGACAGAGAGCAAGAGGCCCAGTACTTC. It translates to CASSFRDREQEAQYF.

Turning to this clonotype: A much larger clone is a single base away; this may be a read error. The chain links TRBV28 to TRBJ2-3; 8 bases align to TRBD2. The CDR3 has 15 residues. Germline V gives CDR1 MDHEN, CDR2 SYDVKM. Here the CDR3 reads CASSSHREGTDAQYF. CDR3 DNA sequence: TGTGCCAGCAGTTCACACCGGGAGGGCACAGATGCGCAGTATTTT.